The rows below give T cell receptor beta chains drawn from one sample of a study of T-cell memory formation after mild COVID-19. TCRdb analysed the 5' RACE reads with MiXCR anew, one entry per CDR3 protein. The sample lists a few hundred thousand distinct CDR3 sequences; 8% to 9.5% were seen once. Sequencing input: PBMCs or a T cell subset sorted from them (not recorded which). The receptors were sampled from a man younger than 30 who had mild COVID-19 (a few samples of this study predate the infection). Cell type and time point are not known. Both conserved end residues are part of each CDR3. The order of the fields is clone size, J gene, D gene, V gene, CDR3 DNA, CDR3 protein. The D gene is left open where the match is weak. Size values are once, few and many counts, or a class for expanded clones, and some rows have none.

clone size: .
J gene: TRBJ1-3
D gene: TRBD1
V gene: TRBV7-2
CDR3 DNA: TGTGCCAGCAGCTTAGTACAGGGGGGAAACACCATATATTTT
CDR3 protein: CASSLVQGGNTIYF

clone size: .
J gene: TRBJ2-7
D gene: TRBD2
V gene: TRBV20-1
CDR3 DNA: TGCAGTGCTAGAGGAGGCGGGGGGGCCTCGCCGTACGAGCAGTACTTC
CDR3 protein: CSARGGGGASPYEQYF

clone size: few
J gene: TRBJ2-3
D gene: .
V gene: TRBV27
CDR3 DNA: TGTGCCAGCAGTTTCCCCAGTGGAGATACGCAGTATTTT
CDR3 protein: CASSFPSGDTQYF

clone size: few
J gene: TRBJ2-7
D gene: .
V gene: TRBV29-1
CDR3 DNA: TGCAGCGCGGGGGACACCGAGCAGTACTTC
CDR3 protein: CSAGDTEQYF

clone size: few
J gene: TRBJ2-3
D gene: .
V gene: TRBV9
CDR3 DNA: TGTGCCAGCAGCGTAGTCCACGGACGGAGCACAGATACGCAGTATTTT
CDR3 protein: CASSVVHGRSTDTQYF

clone size: .
J gene: TRBJ2-5
D gene: .
V gene: TRBV7-3
CDR3 DNA: TGTGCCAGCAGCTTCGCGGGTTTAGAAAAAGAGACCCAGTACTTC
CDR3 protein: CASSFAGLEKETQYF

clone size: .
J gene: TRBJ2-7
D gene: .
V gene: TRBV18
CDR3 DNA: TGTGCCAGCTCAATAGGAACAACCGGGCCCCAGCACTTC
CDR3 protein: CASSIGTTGPQHF

clone size: few
J gene: TRBJ1-5
D gene: .
V gene: TRBV24-1
CDR3 DNA: TGTGCCACCAGTGAAGGGGGTCACAATCAGCCCCAGCATTTT
CDR3 protein: CATSEGGHNQPQHF

clone size: few
J gene: TRBJ2-1
D gene: .
V gene: TRBV4-1
CDR3 DNA: TGCGCCAGCAGCCAAGTGAGCAGGCTATACAATGAGCAGTTCTTC
CDR3 protein: CASSQVSRLYNEQFF

clone size: .
J gene: TRBJ1-1
D gene: .
V gene: TRBV5-4
CDR3 DNA: TGTGCCAGCAGCTTGAGGACACAGAACACTGAAGCTTTCTTT
CDR3 protein: CASSLRTQNTEAFF

clone size: few
J gene: TRBJ2-2
D gene: .
V gene: TRBV4-3
CDR3 DNA: TGCGCCAGCAGCCAAGGGTGGCAGAACACCGGGGAGCTGTTTTTT
CDR3 protein: CASSQGWQNTGELFF

clone size: .
J gene: TRBJ1-1
D gene: .
V gene: TRBV18
CDR3 DNA: TGTGCCAGCTCCGCGAGGGGCACTGAAGCTTTCTTT
CDR3 protein: CASSARGTEAFF

clone size: .
J gene: TRBJ1-1
D gene: .
V gene: TRBV18
CDR3 DNA: TGTGCCAGCTCACGTCTGGTAAGGGACACTGAAGCTTTCTTT
CDR3 protein: CASSRLVRDTEAFF

clone size: .
J gene: TRBJ2-6
D gene: .
V gene: TRBV7-8
CDR3 DNA: TGTGCCAGCAGCCCTACGACCGGAGGGGGTGTGAACTCTGGGGCCAACGTCCTGACTTTC
CDR3 protein: CASSPTTGGGVNSGANVLTF

clone size: .
J gene: TRBJ1-2
D gene: .
V gene: TRBV20-1
CDR3 DNA: TGCAGTGCTAGAGATCCAGGGAACTATGGCTACACCTTC
CDR3 protein: CSARDPGNYGYTF

clone size: .
J gene: TRBJ1-2
D gene: .
V gene: TRBV4-3
CDR3 DNA: TGCGCCAGCAGCCAAGGTAGCACAGGGACATATGGCTACACCTTC
CDR3 protein: CASSQGSTGTYGYTF

clone size: .
J gene: TRBJ1-1
D gene: TRBD1
V gene: TRBV20-1
CDR3 DNA: TGCAGTGAGGACAGGGGCACTGAAGCTTTCTTT
CDR3 protein: CSEDRGTEAFF

clone size: few
J gene: TRBJ2-5
D gene: TRBD1
V gene: TRBV7-9
CDR3 DNA: TGTGCCAGCAGCAATCCCCCGGGACAGTCTCAAGAGACCCAGTACTTC
CDR3 protein: CASSNPPGQSQETQYF

clone size: .
J gene: TRBJ1-4
D gene: .
V gene: TRBV10-3
CDR3 DNA: TGTGCCATCAGCGCGGGGACGGGAGAAAAACTGTTTTTT
CDR3 protein: CAISAGTGEKLFF

clone size: few
J gene: TRBJ2-5
D gene: .
V gene: TRBV7-2
CDR3 DNA: TGTGCCAGCAGCCAACCGGGGCGGGAGACCCAGTACTTC
CDR3 protein: CASSQPGRETQYF

clone size: few
J gene: TRBJ1-4
D gene: .
V gene: TRBV10-2
CDR3 DNA: TGCGCCAGCAGTGAAATCACGTTGGGGAATGAAAAACTGTTTTTT
CDR3 protein: CASSEITLGNEKLFF

clone size: .
J gene: TRBJ1-6
D gene: .
V gene: TRBV15
CDR3 DNA: TGTGCCACCAGCAGAGATTGGGCCGCGACACCCGATAATTCACCCCTCCACTTT
CDR3 protein: CATSRDWAATPDNSPLHF

clone size: few
J gene: TRBJ2-7
D gene: TRBD2
V gene: TRBV6-2/TRBV6-3
CDR3 DNA: TGTGCCAGCACTCGACTAGCGGGGACCTACGAGCAGTACTTC
CDR3 protein: CASTRLAGTYEQYF

clone size: .
J gene: TRBJ1-4
D gene: .
V gene: TRBV5-1
CDR3 DNA: TGCGCCAGCAGCTCGTCGACAGCGCCGAATGAAAAACTGTTTTTT
CDR3 protein: CASSSSTAPNEKLFF